This T cell receptor beta chain stems from a study of blood T cell repertoires in COVID-19. The V and J ends lost 4 bases and 4 bases respectively, with 20 bases between them. The CDR3 runs 16 residues. Germline assignment: CDR1 SGHNT and CDR2 YYREEE (reference sequence). Sequencing used immunoSEQ multiplex PCR; TCRdb keeps in-frame clones, though not all of them. The data show about 300,000 clones, about 89% seen once. The sequence derives from a woman under 30 who had recovered from COVID-19. The sequenced sample was PBMCs or T cells enriched from blood (not recorded which). V usage is TRBV5-4 and J usage is TRBJ1-2; D gene ambiguous. The chain's CDR3 is CASSGISGTAGYGYTF. The CDR3 region has the DNA TGTGCCAGCAGCGGCATATCCGGCACGGCGGGCTATGGCTACACCTTC.